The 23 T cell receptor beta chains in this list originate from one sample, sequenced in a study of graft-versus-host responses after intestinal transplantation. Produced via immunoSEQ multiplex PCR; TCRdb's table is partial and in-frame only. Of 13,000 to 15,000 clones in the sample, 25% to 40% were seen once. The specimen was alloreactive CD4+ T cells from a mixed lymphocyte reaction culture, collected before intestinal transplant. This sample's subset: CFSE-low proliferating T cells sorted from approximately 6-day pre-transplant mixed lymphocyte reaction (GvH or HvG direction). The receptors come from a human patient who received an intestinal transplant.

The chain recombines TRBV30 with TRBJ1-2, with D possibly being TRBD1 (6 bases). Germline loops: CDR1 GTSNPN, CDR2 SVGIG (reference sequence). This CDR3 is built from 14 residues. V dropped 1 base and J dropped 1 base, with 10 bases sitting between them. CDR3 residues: CAWSGTVLNYGYTF. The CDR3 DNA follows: TGTGCCTGGAGTGGGACAGTGCTTAACTATGGCTACACCTTC.

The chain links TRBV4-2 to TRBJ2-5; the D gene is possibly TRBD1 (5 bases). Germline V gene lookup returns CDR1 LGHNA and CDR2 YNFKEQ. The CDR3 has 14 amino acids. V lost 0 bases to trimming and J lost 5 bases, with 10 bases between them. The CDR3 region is CASSQEGAGETQYF. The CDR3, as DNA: TGTGCCAGCAGCCAAGAAGGGGCAGGGGAGACCCAGTACTTC.

The CDR3 reads CASSPGTQETQYF. CDR3 sequence (DNA): TGTGCCAGCTCACCTGGGACCCAAGAGACCCAGTACTTC. The chain recombines TRBV18 with TRBJ2-5; D may correspond to TRBD1 or TRBD2 (5 bases each). Germline V gene lookup returns CDR1 KGHSH and CDR2 LQKENI. V lost 3 bases and J 1 base, leaving 6 bases between the germline ends. The CDR3 contains 13 residues.

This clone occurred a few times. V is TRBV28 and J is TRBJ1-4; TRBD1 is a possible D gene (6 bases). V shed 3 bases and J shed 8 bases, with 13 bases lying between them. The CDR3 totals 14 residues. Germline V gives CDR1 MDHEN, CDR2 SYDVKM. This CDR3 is CASSFAGVLEKLFF. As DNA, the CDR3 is TGTGCCAGCAGTTTTGCAGGGGTCCTGGAAAAACTGTTTTTT.

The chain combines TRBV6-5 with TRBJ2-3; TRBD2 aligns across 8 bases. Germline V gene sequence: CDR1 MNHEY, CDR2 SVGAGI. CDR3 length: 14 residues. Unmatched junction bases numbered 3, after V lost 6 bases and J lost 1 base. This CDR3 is CASSGRVGTDTQYF. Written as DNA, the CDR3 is TGTGCCAGCAGCGGGAGGGTTGGCACAGATACGCAGTATTTT.

The CDR3 loop reads CASSPRQGINEQYF. In nucleotides, the CDR3 is TGCGCCAGCAGCCCAAGACAGGGGATCAACGAGCAGTACTTC. The rearrangement links TRBV5-1 to TRBJ2-7, with TRBD1 identical over 8 bases. The CDR3 covers 14 residues. Trimming at V came to 4 bases and at J to 5 bases, leaving 8 bases not matched to a gene. Germline CDR1 is SGHRS and CDR2 is YFSETQ.

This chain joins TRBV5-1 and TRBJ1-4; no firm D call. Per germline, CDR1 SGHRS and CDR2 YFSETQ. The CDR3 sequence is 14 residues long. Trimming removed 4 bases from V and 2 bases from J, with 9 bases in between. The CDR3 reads CASSPVETNEKLFF. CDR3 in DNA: TGCGCCAGCAGCCCTGTAGAGACTAATGAAAAACTGTTTTTT. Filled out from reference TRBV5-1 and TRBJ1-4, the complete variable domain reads KAGVTQTPRYLIKTRGQQVTLSCSPISGHRSVSWYQQTPGQGLQFLFEYFSETQRNKGNFPGRFSGRQFSNSRSEMNVSTLELGDSALYLCASSPVETNEKLFFGSGTQLSVL.

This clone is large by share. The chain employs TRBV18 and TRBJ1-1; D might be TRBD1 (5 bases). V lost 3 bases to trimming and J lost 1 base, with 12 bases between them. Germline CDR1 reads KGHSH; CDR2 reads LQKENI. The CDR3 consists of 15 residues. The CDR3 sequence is CASSPRDGTNTEAFF. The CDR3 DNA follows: TGTGCCAGCTCACCTCGGGACGGGACGAACACTGAAGCTTTCTTT.

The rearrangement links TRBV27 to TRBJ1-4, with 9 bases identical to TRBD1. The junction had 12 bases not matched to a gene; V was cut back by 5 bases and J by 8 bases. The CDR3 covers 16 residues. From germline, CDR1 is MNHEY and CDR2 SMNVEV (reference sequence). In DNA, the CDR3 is TGTGCCAGCAGTCCCCTACTCGGACAGGGGAAGGAAAAACTGTTTTTT. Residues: CASSPLLGQGKEKLFF.

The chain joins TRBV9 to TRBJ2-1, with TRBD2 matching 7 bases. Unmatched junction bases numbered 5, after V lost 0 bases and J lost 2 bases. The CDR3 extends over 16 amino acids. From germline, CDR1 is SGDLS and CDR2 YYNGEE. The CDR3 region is CASSVAGTSAYNEQFF. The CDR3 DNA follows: TGTGCCAGCAGCGTAGCTGGAACTAGCGCCTACAATGAGCAGTTCTTC.

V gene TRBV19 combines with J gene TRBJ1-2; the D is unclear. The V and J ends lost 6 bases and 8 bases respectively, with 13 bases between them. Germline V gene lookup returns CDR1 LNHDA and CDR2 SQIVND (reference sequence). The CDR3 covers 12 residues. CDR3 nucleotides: TGTGCCAGTAGGCCCCAGACGGAAGGCTACACCTTC. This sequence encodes CASRPQTEGYTF. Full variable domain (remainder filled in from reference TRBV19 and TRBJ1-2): DGGITQSPKYLFRKEGQNVTLSCEQNLNHDAMYWYRQDPGQGLRLIYYSQIVNDFQKGDIAEGYSVSREKKESFPLTVTSAQKNPTAFYLCASRPQTEGYTFGSGTRLTVV.

The CDR3 sequence: CASSLLGWGEKLFF. Written as DNA, the CDR3 is TGTGCCAGCAGCCTACTAGGGTGGGGTGAAAAACTGTTTTTT. The J gene is TRBJ1-4, the V gene TRBV6-1, with no clear D. The CDR3 length is 14 residues. V dropped 6 bases and J dropped 7 bases, with 15 bases sitting between them. Germline V gene lookup returns CDR1 MNHNS and CDR2 SASEGT.

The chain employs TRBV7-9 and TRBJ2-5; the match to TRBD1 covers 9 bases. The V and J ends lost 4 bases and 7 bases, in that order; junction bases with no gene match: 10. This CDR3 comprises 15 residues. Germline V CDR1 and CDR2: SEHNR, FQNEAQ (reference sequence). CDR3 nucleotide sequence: TGTGCCAGCAGCTCGGAGGACAGGGGTGGGATGACCCAGTACTTC. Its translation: CASSSEDRGGMTQYF.

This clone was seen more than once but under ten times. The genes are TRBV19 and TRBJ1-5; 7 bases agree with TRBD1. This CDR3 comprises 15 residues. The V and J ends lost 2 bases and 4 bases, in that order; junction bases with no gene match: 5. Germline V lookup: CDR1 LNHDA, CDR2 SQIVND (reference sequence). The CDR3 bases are TGTGCCAGTAGTATAAGGGGACAGCTTAATCAGCCCCAGCATTTT. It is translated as CASSIRGQLNQPQHF.

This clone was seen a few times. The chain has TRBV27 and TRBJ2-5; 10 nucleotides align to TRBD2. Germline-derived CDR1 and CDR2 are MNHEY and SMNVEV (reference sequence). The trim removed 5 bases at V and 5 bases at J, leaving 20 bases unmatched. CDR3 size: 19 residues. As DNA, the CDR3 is TGTGCCAGCAGTCCCTGGGTTGTAGCGGGAGGAGGAGGAGGGGAGACCCAGTACTTC. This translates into CASSPWVVAGGGGGETQYF.

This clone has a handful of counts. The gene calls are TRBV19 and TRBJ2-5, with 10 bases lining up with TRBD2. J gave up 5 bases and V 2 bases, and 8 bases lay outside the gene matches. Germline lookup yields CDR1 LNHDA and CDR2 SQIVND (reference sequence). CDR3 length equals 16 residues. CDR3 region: CASSINYLAGVETQYF. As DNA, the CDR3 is TGTGCCAGTAGTATAAACTATCTAGCGGGAGTGGAGACCCAGTACTTC. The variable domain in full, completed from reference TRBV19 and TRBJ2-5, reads DGGITQSPKYLFRKEGQNVTLSCEQNLNHDAMYWYRQDPGQGLRLIYYSQIVNDFQKGDIAEGYSVSREKKESFPLTVTSAQKNPTAFYLCASSINYLAGVETQYFGPGTRLLVL.

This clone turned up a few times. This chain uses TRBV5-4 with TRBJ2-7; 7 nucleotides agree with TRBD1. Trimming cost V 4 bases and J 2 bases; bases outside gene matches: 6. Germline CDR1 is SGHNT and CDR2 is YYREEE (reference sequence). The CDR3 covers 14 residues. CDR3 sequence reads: CASSPRQGTYEQYF. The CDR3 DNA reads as TGTGCCAGCAGCCCCAGACAGGGCACCTACGAGCAGTACTTC.

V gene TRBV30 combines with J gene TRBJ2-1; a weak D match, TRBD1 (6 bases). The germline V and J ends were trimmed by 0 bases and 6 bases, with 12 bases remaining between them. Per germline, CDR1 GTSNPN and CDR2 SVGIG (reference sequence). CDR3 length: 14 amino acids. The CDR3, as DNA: TGTGCCTGGAGTGTACTAAGAGGGGGCAATGAGCAGTTCTTC. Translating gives CAWSVLRGGNEQFF.

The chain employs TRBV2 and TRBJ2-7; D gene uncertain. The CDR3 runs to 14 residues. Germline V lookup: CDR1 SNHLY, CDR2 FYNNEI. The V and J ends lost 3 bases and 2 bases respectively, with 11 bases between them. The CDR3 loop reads CASSDNPPAYEQYF. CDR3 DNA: TGTGCCAGCAGTGACAATCCCCCCGCCTACGAGCAGTACTTC. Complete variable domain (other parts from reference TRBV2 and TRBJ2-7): EPEVTQTPSHQVTQMGQEVILRCVPISNHLYFYWYRQILGQKVEFLVSFYNNEISEKSEIFDDQFSVERPDGSNFTLKIRSTKLEDSAMYFCASSDNPPAYEQYFGPGTRLTVT.

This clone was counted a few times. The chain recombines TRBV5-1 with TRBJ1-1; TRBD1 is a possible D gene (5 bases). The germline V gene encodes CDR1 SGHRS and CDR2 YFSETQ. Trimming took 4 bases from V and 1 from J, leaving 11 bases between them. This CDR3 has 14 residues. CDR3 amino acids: CASSLRDGNTEAFF. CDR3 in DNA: TGCGCCAGCAGCCTGAGGGACGGGAACACTGAAGCTTTCTTT. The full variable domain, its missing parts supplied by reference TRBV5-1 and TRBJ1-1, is KAGVTQTPRYLIKTRGQQVTLSCSPISGHRSVSWYQQTPGQGLQFLFEYFSETQRNKGNFPGRFSGRQFSNSRSEMNVSTLELGDSALYLCASSLRDGNTEAFFGQGTRLTVV.

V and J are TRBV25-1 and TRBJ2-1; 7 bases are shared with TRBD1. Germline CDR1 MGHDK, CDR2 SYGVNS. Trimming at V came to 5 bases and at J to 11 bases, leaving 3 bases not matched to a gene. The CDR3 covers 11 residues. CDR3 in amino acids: CASSHRGQQFF. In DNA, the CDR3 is TGTGCCAGCAGTCACAGGGGACAGCAGTTCTTC. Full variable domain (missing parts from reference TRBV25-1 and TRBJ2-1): EADIYQTPRYLVIGTGKKITLECSQTMGHDKMYWYQQDPGMELHLIHYSYGVNSTEKGDLSSESTVSRIRTEHFPLTLESARPSHTSQYLCASSHRGQQFFGPGTRLTVL.

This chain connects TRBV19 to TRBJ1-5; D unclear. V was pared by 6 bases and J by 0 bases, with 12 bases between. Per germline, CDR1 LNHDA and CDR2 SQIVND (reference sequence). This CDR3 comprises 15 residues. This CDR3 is CASSGGLYSNQPQHF. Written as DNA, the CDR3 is TGTGCCAGTAGCGGAGGACTCTATAGCAATCAGCCCCAGCATTTT.

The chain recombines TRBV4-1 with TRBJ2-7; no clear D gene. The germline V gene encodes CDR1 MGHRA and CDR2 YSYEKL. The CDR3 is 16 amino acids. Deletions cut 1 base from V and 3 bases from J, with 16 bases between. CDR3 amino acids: CASSQVVTTNGYEQYF. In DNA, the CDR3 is TGCGCCAGCAGCCAAGTCGTAACGACCAACGGCTACGAGCAGTACTTC.